Below are 3 T cell receptor beta chains sequenced from a single sample in a study of T cell responses to AZD1222 COVID-19 vaccine. The table came from immunoSEQ multiplex PCR; TCRdb's copy has only in-frame clones and leaves some out. The table has about 84,000 clones, around 85% seen once. Sequencing was performed on peripheral blood, taken 28 days after the second AZD1222 dose. All receptors derive from an adult who received the AZD1222 COVID-19 vaccine.

The chain is built from TRBV10-3 and TRBJ2-7, with 11 nucleotides matching TRBD1. CDR3 length: 14 amino acids. CDR1 is ENHRY, CDR2 SYGVKD, per germline. The trim removed 7 bases at V and 3 bases at J, leaving 5 bases unmatched. CDR3 coding DNA: TGTGCCATCAACCCGGGACAGGGGGTCTACGAGCAGTACTTC. Its protein product is CAINPGQGVYEQYF.

V usage is TRBV5-1 and J usage is TRBJ2-7, with D possibly called TRBD1 or TRBD2 (5 bases each). Germline V lookup: CDR1 SGHRS, CDR2 YFSETQ. With 2 bases removed from V and 3 bases from J, the gap between germline ends came to 15 bases. The CDR3 sequence is 15 residues long. CDR3 residues: CASSFRARGDYEQYF. CDR3 sequence (DNA): TGCGCCAGCAGCTTCCGGGCCCGAGGGGACTACGAGCAGTACTTC. The full variable domain, completed using reference TRBV5-1 and TRBJ2-7, is KAGVTQTPRYLIKTRGQQVTLSCSPISGHRSVSWYQQTPGQGLQFLFEYFSETQRNKGNFPGRFSGRQFSNSRSEMNVSTLELGDSALYLCASSFRARGDYEQYFGPGTRLTVT.

This clone was seen only once. The rearrangement joins TRBV19 to TRBJ1-1, with no clear D. Trimming left V 6 bases short and J 1 base short, with 15 bases between. Looked up from germline, CDR1 is LNHDA and CDR2 is SQIVND (reference sequence). This CDR3 spans 15 amino acids. The CDR3 DNA reads TGTGCCAGTAGAAACGGGAACAGTCAGAACACTGAAGCTTTCTTT. It codes for CASRNGNSQNTEAFF.